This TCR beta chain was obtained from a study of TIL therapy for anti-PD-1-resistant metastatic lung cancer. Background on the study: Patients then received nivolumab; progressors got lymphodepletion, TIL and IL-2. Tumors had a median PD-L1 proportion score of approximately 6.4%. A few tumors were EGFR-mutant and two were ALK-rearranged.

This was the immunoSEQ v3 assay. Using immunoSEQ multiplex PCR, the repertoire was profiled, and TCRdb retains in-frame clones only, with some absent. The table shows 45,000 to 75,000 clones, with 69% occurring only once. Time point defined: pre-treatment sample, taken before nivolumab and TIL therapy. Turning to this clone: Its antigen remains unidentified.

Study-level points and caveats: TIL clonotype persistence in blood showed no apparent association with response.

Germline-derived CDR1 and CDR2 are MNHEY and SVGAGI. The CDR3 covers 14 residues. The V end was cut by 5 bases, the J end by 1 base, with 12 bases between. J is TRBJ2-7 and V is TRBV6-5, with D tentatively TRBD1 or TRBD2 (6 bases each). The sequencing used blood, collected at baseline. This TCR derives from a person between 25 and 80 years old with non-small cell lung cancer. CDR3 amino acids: CASSGGTTSYEQYF. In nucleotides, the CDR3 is TGTGCCAGCAGTGGCGGGACAACATCCTACGAGCAGTACTTC.